Described below is a single T cell receptor (beta chain) sequence and its context. Its antigen remains undetermined. No much larger clonotype is one base removed from it; base qualities were not supplied. The CDR3 has 17 amino acids, counting the end cysteine and phenylalanine. Here the CDR3 DNA is all that survives: 51 bases in frame from base 1. The germline V gene encodes CDR1 LNHDA and CDR2 SQIVND (reference sequence). Trimmed from V: 5 bases; trimmed from J: 4 bases; junction bases lacking a gene match: 16. The data belong to a study of cytomegalovirus exposure and HLA in healthy donors (dated by TCRdb to the late 2010s). A note on the overall study: In an earlier analysis of under 750 of the donors, 276 Gb of sequence data and 90 million to 120 million unique TCR beta sequences from some 170 million T cells were reported. Donor age, sex, ethnicity and CMV serostatus were compiled together with the repertoire data. HLA typing covered class I and class II loci at four-digit resolution. An earlier analysis of some 500 of the donors applied high-throughput TCR beta sequencing to assess whether each TCR beta V gene segment acted as functional or pseudogenic. In addition to the first cohort of around 670 subjects, a separate validation cohort of some 120 different subjects was used. Of the roughly 420 genotyped donors, approximately 81% were placed in the genetic ancestry cluster associated with self-reported Caucasian donors. About 300 gigabases of sequencing data and about 92 million unique TCR sequences made up an early release that covered some 640 HLA-typed donors. A later genetic analysis took genome-wide SNP genotypes for about 55% of the 666 donors and used that subset as a discovery cohort. The study used immunosequencing to profile the T cell repertoires of approximately 690 subjects and linked those repertoires to cytomegalovirus serostatus. On average, 235,054 unique TCR beta nucleotide sequences were sequenced per donor among 300 to 500 genotyped donors of the cohort, with around 19% of those sequences being non-productive. The study aimed to test whether cataloging public T cell receptors could reveal signatures of past pathogen exposure. In the later analysis, no new phenotypic data were used to find candidate immune exposures; instead, reliance was placed on TCR beta sequences and their occurrence across donors. A handful of DR-DQ haplotypes were handled as single units for association and clustering because linkage in the cohort was strong. In a later analysis, previously published TCR beta repertoires from 666 donors were re-analyzed and high-resolution HLA genotyping was added so that TCR occurrence patterns could be studied. High-throughput TCR immunosequencing, statistical association of individual TCRs with disease status, and machine learning were combined to predict cytomegalovirus infection status. Every repertoire in the discovery cohort had been generated on one and the same sequencing platform. Typing coverage differed by locus: A, B, C, DRB1 and DQB1 were typed in roughly 620-630 donors, DQA1 in approximately 520, DPA1 in 600 to 610, and DPB1 in about 450.

Libraries were built with the immunoSEQ multiplex PCR assay. A mixture of 60 forward primers for TCR Vbeta segments and 13 reverse primers for TCR Jbeta segments was used in the multiplex PCR. A multiplex PCR assay on genomic DNA amplified the CDR3 region of rearranged TCR beta genes. The amplified TCR beta libraries were sequenced on the Illumina HiSeq System as 87-base-pair reads. In the source study's methods: Across the 700 or so repertoires, a later analysis counted 78 million or so unique TCR beta chains, approximately 12 million of which were shared by at least two donors. Raw reads were error-corrected and collapsed into unique sequences by a nearest-neighbor algorithm in which closely related sequences were merged to remove PCR and sequencing errors. Alignment of CDR3 sequences to IMGT reference sequences was used to assign V, D and J gene segments. Each retained sequence needed at least a six-nucleotide match to both a V gene segment and a J gene segment. A rearrangement was called productive if the CDR3 had no stop codons and remained in frame with V and J, and every other rearrangement was called non-productive. Following IMGT convention, CDR3 was defined as the stretch from the second conserved V-encoded cysteine up to the conserved J-encoded phenylalanine. In an earlier analysis of more than 550 of the donors, sequences lacking an unambiguous match to a single V gene segment were excluded. An earlier analysis of over 450 of the donors classified V segments as functional when productive rearrangements were above 56.7% and as segregating when the standard deviation between donors was above 5%. A statistical classification framework was built for diagnosing cytomegalovirus status from the catalog of TCR beta chain sequences. In a later analysis, V and J genes were assigned by comparing TCR nucleotide sequences against IMGT/GENE-DB human TR gene sequences. Using the TCRdist pipeline, a later analysis assigned CDR3 sequences along with most-parsimonious VDJ recombination scenarios. In a later analysis, every TCR beta chain was defined by the combination of its CDR3 amino acid sequence and its V-gene family, and reads without a unique V-gene family were dropped. As a way to deal with suspected cross-contamination and a sequencing artifact, a later analysis dropped nearly 600 nucleotide sequences that were highly shared and had low generation probability. For each public chain, a later analysis derived a clonal expansion index from normalized ranks of inferred template counts within each repertoire. Generation probabilities in a later analysis came from a VDJ recombination model fitted to out-of-frame rearrangements, and those results were checked against IGoR. In a later analysis, TCR-TCR, TCR-HLA and TCR-CMV co-occurrence was scored with hypergeometric tests, and a repertoire-size bias correction was applied to TCR pairs. A later analysis estimated false discovery rates by permuting HLA or CMV assignments 20 times. A later analysis grouped co-occurring TCRs with DBSCAN, adding TCRdist sequence similarity when clustering within HLA-allele-positive subsets. Repertoires with fewer than 30,000 or more than 120,000 public chains, plus five repertoires with anomalous nucleotide sharing, were excluded from co-occurrence clustering. The immuneACCESS repertoire file appears here via TCRdb, limited to in-frame rearrangements. These files lack a portion of the clones; in checked studies, under half of the deficit traces to unresolved V genes, and the cause of the others is not known. V and J calls and clone size are as listed in that table; D and trimming were resolved from the DNA. The sample has 90,000 to 150,000 clones on record, 60% to 85% of them singletons. The ten largest clones capture less than 3.5% of the sample.

The cohort comprised more than 550 healthy bone marrow donors. Cohort members were all nominally healthy when sampled, although unrecorded immune exposures were likely present. The donor tested CMV seropositive, placing the donor among the 289 seropositive members of the cohort. Each donor provided a peripheral blood sample, and peripheral blood mononuclear cells were used for TCR beta sequencing. Genomic DNA extraction from the blood cell samples was performed with the Qiagen DNeasy Blood Extraction Kit. Overall study outcomes, separate from this receptor: In a later analysis, most CMV-associated TCR beta chains were found to appear HLA-restricted, with HLA associations seemingly driven largely by CMV exposure. An association between a missense DCLRE1C variant and V-gene and J-gene trimming of TCR beta chains was found in a later genetic analysis and replicated in an independent cohort. An earlier analysis of some 590 of the donors showed that most TCR beta V segments appeared in productive rearrangements either about 87% or about 30% of the time, which broadly matched IMGT annotations. At a false discovery rate of 0.05, a later analysis linked about 17,000 TCR beta sequences to specific HLA alleles. A further reported finding was that TCR beta sequences accurately predicted the HLA-A and HLA-B alleles for most subjects in the first cohort. The cohort was sequenced for TCR beta chains only, and without alpha or paired-chain data the features that could be detected were limited. Sequencing depth was assumed to be roughly uniform across donors in the presence/absence analyses, though that assumption may not hold. According to a later genetic analysis, donors in an Asian-associated ancestry cluster had fewer N-insertions in productive TCRs than the roughly 700-donor mean. A few of the identified cytomegalovirus-associated TCR beta chains were confirmed in vitro to be specific for cytomegalovirus antigens. Because counts were too low, roughly 17 rarely observed V segments, including chromosome 9 orphons, were left out of the earlier analysis of about 620 of the donors. In a later analysis, TCR association rates were found to vary across HLA loci, with the most associated TCRs seen for DRB1 alleles and the fewest for HLA-C alleles. Several of the top co-occurrence clusters appeared to be linked to parvovirus B19, influenza, CMV and Epstein-Barr virus, according to a later analysis. For the cohort, immune exposure information was limited to CMV serostatus. Linkage disequilibrium might explain the correlated functional status among segregating V segments, but an unknown experimental factor could not be excluded. The classifier was reported to diagnose cytomegalovirus status with high specificity and sensitivity in both the original cohort and the validation cohort. Because HLA typing was unavailable for some donors at each locus, only the typed subset was used in association tests. Across donors, most TCR sequences were observed very rarely, whereas some public TCRs were present in many individuals. A later analysis found that HLA-associated TCR beta chains were more clonally expanded and had lower generation probabilities than equally common non-associated chains. A cluster of highly shared sequence variants was judged likely to be a technical artifact of the sequencing pipeline. The study gave a list of under 200 TCR beta chains associated with cytomegalovirus. When HLA alleles, especially DR and DQ, strongly co-occurred, attributing TCR associations to individual alleles was difficult. The authors suggested that the approach could potentially be generalized to other disease states and immunological phenotypes. The 87-base-pair reads could not distinguish some IMGT-functional V segments, including TRBV6-2 and TRBV6-3, so those segments were excluded.

Sequenced input: PBMCs. The V and J segments used are TRBV19 and TRBJ1-2, and TRBD1 matches 7 of the central bases. This sequence was found in a middle-aged woman in good health and CMV-seropositive. The bases read TGTGCCAGTAGTCGTGACCCGCGACAGGGTAGGTTCTATGGCTACACCTTC. It translates to CASSRDPRQGRFYGYTF.